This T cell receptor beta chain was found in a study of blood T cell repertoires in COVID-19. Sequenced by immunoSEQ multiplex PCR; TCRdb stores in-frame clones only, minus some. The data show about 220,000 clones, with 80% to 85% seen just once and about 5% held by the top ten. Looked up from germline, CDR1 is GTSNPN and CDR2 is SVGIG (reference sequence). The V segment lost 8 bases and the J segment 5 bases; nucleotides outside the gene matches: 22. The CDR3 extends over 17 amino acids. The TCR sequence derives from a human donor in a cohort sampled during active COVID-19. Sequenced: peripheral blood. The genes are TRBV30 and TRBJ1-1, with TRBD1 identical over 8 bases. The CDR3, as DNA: TGTGCCAGCCAATTCGGCCGCGACAGGGGTATGGGGACTGAAGCTTTCTTT. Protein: CASQFGRDRGMGTEAFF.